The text below deals with one T cell receptor beta chain. Germline V gene sequence: CDR1 SEHNR, CDR2 FQNEAQ (reference sequence). The V end lost 5 bases, the J end lost 4 bases, and 18 bases lay between the germline ends. The CDR3 runs 17 residues. This entry belongs to a study of control samples from healthy donors and cancer patients. Clones were sequenced by immunoSEQ multiplex PCR, and TCRdb holds only the in-frame ones, with some missing. Of fewer than 120,000 clones listed, around 87% are singletons. V is TRBV7-9 and J is TRBJ1-6; no reliable D call. The sample taken for sequencing was PBMCs. The TCR sequence derives from an older woman with lung cancer. CDR3 bases: TGTGCCAGCAGCCCGTCCCTCAGTTGGGAGTATAATTCACCCCTCCACTTT. Translation gives CASSPSLSWEYNSPLHF. The variable domain in full, completed from reference TRBV7-9 and TRBJ1-6, reads DTGVSQNPRHKITKRGQNVTFRCDPISEHNRLYWYRQTLGQGPEFLTYFQNEAQLEKSRLLSDRFSAERPKGSFSTLEIQRTEQGDSAMYLCASSPSLSWEYNSPLHFGNGTRLTVT.